This entry concerns a single TCR beta chain. In the authors' workflow: From reference gene primer amplification, estimates of nucleated cell counts were derived. Clones were read by immunoSEQ multiplex PCR, and TCRdb kept only the in-frame ones, dropping some. That table is the source of V, J and clone size, and D and trimming were worked out from the DNA. The table shows 130,000 or so clones, with roughly nine tenths occurring only once. The source of the sample is a study of blood T cell repertoires in COVID-19. Overall study: PBMCs, B-cell-depleted T cells, or T cells were the source of the cDNA or gDNA that made up the material.

Seattle participants joined during active infection and were tracked over time. The sample consisted of peripheral blood. This receptor was taken from a woman between 65 and 79 years old with COVID-19, enrolled during active disease.

The CDR3 nucleotides read TGTGCCAGCAGCCCCGGGACAGGCCAAGAGACCCAGTACTTC. It is translated as CASSPGTGQETQYF. The chain carries TRBV7-9 and TRBJ2-5; 8 nucleotides align to TRBD1. The CDR3 covers 14 residues. With V trimmed by 5 bases and J by 1 base, 3 bases remained unmatched. Germline V gene data show CDR1 as SEHNR and CDR2 as FQNEAQ (reference sequence). Combining the CDR3 with reference TRBV7-9 and TRBJ2-5 gives the whole variable domain DTGVSQNPRHKITKRGQNVTFRCDPISEHNRLYWYRQTLGQGPEFLTYFQNEAQLEKSRLLSDRFSAERPKGSFSTLEIQRTEQGDSAMYLCASSPGTGQETQYFGPGTRLLVL.